Listed here are 21 T cell receptor beta chains from one sample, sequenced in a study of blood T cell repertoires in COVID-19. The data were produced by immunoSEQ multiplex PCR, yet TCRdb's version contains in-frame clones alone and is incomplete. The sample carries approximately 280,000 clones, 70% to 90% recorded once. Source material: peripheral blood. All receptors derive from a man aged 45-65 years with active or convalescent COVID-19.

The CDR3, as DNA: TGTGCCAGCAGCTTGGGACTAGCGGGAGGTTCGGTAGATACGCAGTATTTT. Its protein is CASSLGLAGGSVDTQYF. This chain links TRBV7-9 with TRBJ2-3; 15 positions agree with TRBD2. Looked up from germline, CDR1 is SEHNR and CDR2 is FQNEAQ (reference sequence). The V and J ends lost 3 bases and 5 bases, in that order; junction bases with no gene match: 6. The CDR3 covers 17 residues.

This clone was observed a few times. V and J are TRBV7-9 and TRBJ1-2, with 9 bases identical to TRBD1. Germline loops: CDR1 SEHNR, CDR2 FQNEAQ (reference sequence). Unmatched junction bases numbered 9, after V lost 4 bases and J lost 0 bases. The CDR3 runs to 17 residues. CDR3 sequence (DNA): TGTGCCAGCAGCTCCCGGCCGGGACAGGGAGCTAACTATGGCTACACCTTC. Its protein product is CASSSRPGQGANYGYTF.

CDR3 sequence: CAWGRTSGDNEQFF. In DNA, the CDR3 is TGTGCCTGGGGACGGACTAGCGGGGACAATGAGCAGTTCTTC. The chain carries TRBV30 and TRBJ2-1, with 12 bases identical to TRBD2. Germline assignment: CDR1 GTSNPN and CDR2 SVGIG (reference sequence). V gave up 5 bases and J gave up 5 bases; unmatched junction bases: 4. The length of the CDR3 is 14 residues.

This chain joins TRBV10-3 and TRBJ1-5; 7 positions agree with TRBD1. Per the germline V gene, CDR1 is ENHRY and CDR2 is SYGVKD. Trimming cost V 0 bases and J 4 bases; bases outside gene matches: 3. CDR3 size: 15 residues. CDR3 bases: TGTGCCATCAGTGAGTCGGACAGGAGGAATCAGCCCCAGCATTTT. Protein: CAISESDRRNQPQHF.

The V and J genes are TRBV18 and TRBJ1-5; D is possibly TRBD1 (6 bases). V was pared by 4 bases and J by 0 bases, with 13 bases between. The CDR3 runs to 16 residues. CDR1 is KGHSH, CDR2 LQKENI, per germline. CDR3 residues: CASSRGGVYSNQPQHF. CDR3 sequence (DNA): TGTGCCAGCTCACGAGGGGGGGTATATAGCAATCAGCCCCAGCATTTT.

The J gene is TRBJ1-2, the V gene TRBV20-1; no clear D. The V and J ends lost 6 bases and 6 bases respectively, with 11 bases between them. The CDR3 runs to 11 residues. Germline V CDR1 and CDR2: DFQATT, SNEGSKA (reference sequence). The CDR3 is CSAQRSDGYTF. DNA of the CDR3: TGCAGTGCCCAACGTAGCGATGGCTACACCTTC.

This clone was found once. V is TRBV7-2 and J is TRBJ2-7; 12 bases map to TRBD2. The V gene's germline CDR1 is SGHTA and CDR2 FQGNSA. The CDR3 length is 18 residues. V was clipped by 4 bases and J by 2 bases; unmatched bases: 12. The CDR3 DNA reads as TGTGCCAGCAGCTCCACCCTGAGACCTAGCGGGAGGGCCTACGAGCAGTACTTC. Translation: CASSSTLRPSGRAYEQYF.

J is TRBJ2-6 and V is TRBV5-4; D is possibly TRBD2 (5 bases). Germline lookup yields CDR1 SGHNT and CDR2 YYREEE (reference sequence). Deletions cut 0 bases from V and 8 bases from J, with 9 bases between. The CDR3 contains 14 residues. The CDR3 sequence: CASSLAGSTNVLTF. The CDR3 nucleotides are TGTGCCAGCAGCTTGGCGGGGAGTACCAACGTCCTGACTTTC.

V is TRBV28 and J is TRBJ2-7, with 9 nucleotides matching TRBD1. Trimming cost V 11 bases and J 4 bases; bases outside gene matches: 6. The length of the CDR3 is 12 residues. The V gene's germline CDR1 is MDHEN and CDR2 SYDVKM. The CDR3 DNA reads TGTGCCGCAGCGGGACAGGGTTACGAGCAGTACTTC. Amino acid sequence: CAAAGQGYEQYF.

The rearrangement joins TRBV19 to TRBJ2-2; 7 bases are shared with TRBD1. This CDR3 has 15 residues. Germline values: CDR1 LNHDA, CDR2 SQIVND (reference sequence). Trimming at V came to 4 bases and at J to 8 bases, leaving 10 bases not matched to a gene. In nucleotides, the CDR3 is TGTGCCAGTAGTAGAGGGGGCCCAGGGGAAGGGGAGCTGTTTTTT. Amino acid sequence: CASSRGGPGEGELFF.

The chain combines TRBV19 with TRBJ1-6; a possible D gene is TRBD1 (5 bases). This CDR3 has 15 residues. V was pared by 4 bases and J by 5 bases, with 12 bases between. CDR1 LNHDA and CDR2 SQIVND come from the germline V gene (reference sequence). Here the CDR3 DNA reads TGTGCCAGTAGTACGGGAGGGGTGAATAATTCACCCCTCCACTTT. Protein: CASSTGGVNNSPLHF.

V usage is TRBV4-1 and J usage is TRBJ2-1; 11 bases match TRBD2. Germline loops: CDR1 MGHRA, CDR2 YSYEKL. This CDR3 is 18 amino acids long. J lost 6 bases, V lost 0 bases, and 10 bases had no gene match. CDR3 sequence: CASSQDRLIAGGPNEQFF. In nucleotides, the CDR3 is TGCGCCAGCAGCCAAGATCGTTTAATAGCGGGAGGGCCCAATGAGCAGTTCTTC.

The V call is TRBV7-2, the J call TRBJ1-3; possibly TRBD1 for D (6 bases). The CDR3 runs to 13 residues. V dropped 6 bases and J dropped 5 bases, with 11 bases sitting between them. Per the germline V gene, CDR1 is SGHTA and CDR2 is FQGNSA. The CDR3 spells CASRAGARNTIYF. The CDR3 DNA follows: TGTGCCAGCAGAGCAGGGGCGAGAAACACCATATATTTT.

The chain employs TRBV4-2 and TRBJ2-1; D is possibly TRBD2 (6 bases). V lost 3 bases and J 8 bases, leaving 23 bases between the germline ends. Per germline, CDR1 LGHNA and CDR2 YNFKEQ. This CDR3 has 17 residues. The CDR3, as DNA: TGTGCCAGCAGCCATGCCTCCTCGGGACTCGTGGGGGATGAGCAGTTCTTC. Translating it yields CASSHASSGLVGDEQFF.

This chain links TRBV7-3 with TRBJ2-1; 7 nucleotides agree with TRBD2. The CDR3 covers 13 residues. The germline gives CDR1 SGHTA, CDR2 FQGTGA. J lost 6 bases, V lost 5 bases, and 4 bases had no gene match. The CDR3 DNA reads as TGTGCCAGCAGCACCGGGACTACCAATGAGCAGTTCTTC. It codes for CASSTGTTNEQFF.

In its sample, this clone was seen once. The chain carries TRBV28 and TRBJ1-5; D remains unclear. The V gene's germline CDR1 is MDHEN and CDR2 SYDVKM. V lost 3 bases and J lost 7, with 10 bases in between. The CDR3 covers 13 residues. In DNA form, the CDR3 reads TGTGCCAGCAGTTTCTCTCCTGGCCAGCCCCAGCATTTT. Amino acid sequence: CASSFSPGQPQHF.

The chain combines TRBV24-1 with TRBJ2-3, with D maybe TRBD2 (5 bases). Germline CDR1 KGHDR, CDR2 SFDVKD. V lost 3 bases and J 2 bases, leaving 8 bases between the germline ends. CDR3 length: 14 amino acids. CDR3 amino acids: CATSDGSPTDTQYF. Here the CDR3 DNA reads TGTGCCACCAGTGATGGGAGTCCCACAGATACGCAGTATTTT.

The chain combines TRBV27 with TRBJ2-5; D may be TRBD1 (5 bases). Trimming pared 2 bases from V and 4 bases from J, leaving 11 bases between. CDR3 length: 14 amino acids. CDR1 and CDR2 from the germline V gene are MNHEY and SMNVEV (reference sequence). The chain's CDR3 is CASSLGFRGETQYF. CDR3 nucleotides: TGTGCCAGCAGTTTAGGGTTTAGGGGAGAGACCCAGTACTTC.

This clone was detected a few times. The V and J genes are TRBV27 and TRBJ2-2; 10 nucleotides agree with TRBD1. This CDR3 has 16 residues. Germline lookup yields CDR1 MNHEY and CDR2 SMNVEV (reference sequence). V shed 3 bases and J 5 bases; nucleotides not matched to a gene: 6. The CDR3 protein is CASSLSGTGVTGELFF. CDR3 sequence (DNA): TGTGCCAGCAGTTTGTCCGGGACAGGGGTGACCGGGGAGCTGTTTTTT.

V is TRBV2 and J is TRBJ2-7; a weak D match, TRBD1 (6 bases). Germline CDR1 reads SNHLY; CDR2 reads FYNNEI. The CDR3 runs 17 residues. Trimming stripped 4 bases from V and 2 bases from J, with 21 bases between. CDR3 loop: CASSGSGTPKRAYEQYF. CDR3 nucleotide sequence: TGTGCCAGCAGTGGTTCCGGGACACCTAAGAGGGCCTACGAGCAGTACTTC.

This clone was recorded once. The chain recombines TRBV27 with TRBJ2-1; 10 bases align to TRBD2. The CDR3 extends over 18 amino acids. Germline trimming cut 3 bases from V and 3 bases from J; bases unmatched to any gene: 11. In germline, CDR1 is MNHEY, CDR2 SMNVEV (reference sequence). DNA of the CDR3: TGTGCCAGCAGTTTCCACCCCCCGTGGACTAGCGGCTACAATGAGCAGTTCTTC. Its translation: CASSFHPPWTSGYNEQFF.